A selection of T cell receptor beta chains follows, all from one sample in a study of cytomegalovirus exposure and HLA in healthy donors. Measured with immunoSEQ multiplex PCR; TCRdb has only the in-frame clones, and not every one. The sample data list 130,000 to 150,000 clones. Sequenced sample: PBMCs. The receptor set was obtained from a male donor in good health and CMV-seronegative. CDR3s include the opening cysteine and the closing phenylalanine or tryptophan. Fields, in order: V gene, D gene, J gene, CDR3 length, CDR3 protein, CDR3 DNA. A D gene is named only where the DNA matches it firmly.

TRBV4-2	TRBD2	TRBJ2-3	18	CASSQEPSGSIATDTQYF	TGTGCCAGCAGCCAAGAGCCTAGCGGGAGTATTGCCACAGATACGCAGTATTTT
TRBV25-1	NA	TRBJ2-3	14	CASSDLAPQGTRYF	TGTGCCAGCAGTGACCTCGCGCCCCAGGGTACTCGGTATTTT
TRBV7-2	TRBD2	TRBJ2-7	17	CASSFTSGSNPSYEQYF	TGTGCCAGCAGCTTCACTAGCGGGAGCAACCCCTCCTACGAGCAGTACTTC
TRBV7-9	TRBD1	TRBJ2-5	14	CASGPQGLGETQYF	TGTGCCAGCGGGCCACAGGGGCTTGGAGAGACCCAGTACTTC
TRBV19	NA	TRBJ1-6	13	CASSSGANSPLHF	TGTGCCAGTAGTAGCGGAGCTAATTCACCCCTCCACTTT
TRBV6-5	NA	TRBJ2-3	14	CASSLSPRTDTQYF	TGTGCCAGCAGCCTATCCCCCCGCACAGATACGCAGTATTTT
TRBV6-1	TRBD1	TRBJ1-2	12	CASSTGGVGYTF	TGTGCCAGCTCTACAGGGGGAGTTGGCTACACCTTC
TRBV25-1	NA	TRBJ2-7	16	CASSDSARLPSREQYF	TGTGCCAGCAGTGATTCTGCTAGACTCCCATCGCGCGAGCAGTACTTC
TRBV11-3	TRBD2	TRBJ2-7	16	CASSSQGASGYDEQYF	TGTGCCAGCAGCTCACAAGGGGCTAGCGGGTACGACGAGCAGTACTTC
TRBV25-1	NA	TRBJ1-5	16	CASSEWGGPSNQPQHF	TGTGCCAGCAGTGAATGGGGGGGGCCGAGCAATCAGCCCCAGCATTTT
TRBV7-8	TRBD2	TRBJ2-3	20	CASSSEGGGSGKGLTDTQYF	TGTGCCAGCAGCTCAGAGGGTGGGGGTAGCGGGAAAGGACTCACAGATACGCAGTATTTT
TRBV6-4	TRBD2	TRBJ2-1	16	CASSQLAESSYNEQFF	TGTGCCAGCAGTCAACTAGCGGAGAGCTCCTACAATGAGCAGTTCTTC
TRBV11-3	TRBD2	TRBJ2-3	16	CASSRDGTMGSDTQYF	TGTGCCAGCAGCCGAGACGGGACTATGGGTTCAGATACGCAGTATTTT
TRBV7-9	TRBD2	TRBJ2-7	14	CASSPLGLAGEQYF	TGTGCCAGCAGCCCTCTAGGACTAGCGGGCGAGCAGTACTTC
TRBV27	NA	TRBJ1-2	17	CASSLSQGPSYNYGYTF	TGTGCCAGCAGTTTATCCCAGGGTCCCAGCTACAACTATGGCTACACCTTC
TRBV25-1	TRBD2	TRBJ2-2	16	CASSDIGREGTGELFF	TGTGCCAGCAGCGACATTGGACGGGAGGGCACCGGGGAGCTGTTTTTT
TRBV7-3	NA	TRBJ1-1	13	CASSGGPNTEAFF	TGTGCCAGCTCTGGGGGCCCCAACACTGAAGCTTTCTTT
TRBV6-5	TRBD1	TRBJ2-7	15	CASSLGTDRVHEQYF	TGTGCCAGCAGCCTAGGCACCGACAGGGTGCACGAGCAGTACTTC
TRBV19	NA	TRBJ1-1	14	CASSISRQNTEAFF	TGTGCCAGTAGTATTTCGAGGCAGAACACTGAAGCTTTCTTT
TRBV6-1	NA	TRBJ1-1	13	CASSETGLTEAFF	TGTGCCAGCAGCGAGACAGGCTTGACTGAAGCTTTCTTT
TRBV11-3	NA	TRBJ2-2	13	CASSLGGTGELFF	TGTGCCAGCAGCTTAGGCGGCACCGGGGAGCTGTTTTTT
TRBV7-8	NA	TRBJ2-5	16	CASSPILGQFQETQYF	TGTGCCAGCAGCCCGATACTCGGACAGTTCCAAGAGACCCAGTACTTC
TRBV19	TRBD1	TRBJ2-7	13	CASSYRGSYEQYF	TGTGCCAGTAGTTACAGGGGGTCCTACGAGCAGTACTTC
TRBV15	NA	TRBJ1-1	12	CATKNKNTEAFF	TGTGCCACCAAAAACAAGAACACTGAAGCTTTCTTT
TRBV4-3	TRBD1	TRBJ1-4	13	CASSQSDREKLFF	TGCGCCAGCAGCCAATCGGACAGGGAAAAACTGTTTTTT
TRBV6-1	NA	TRBJ1-2	14	CASSEALTVYGYTF	TGTGCCAGCAGTGAAGCGCTCACGGTCTATGGCTACACCTTC
TRBV19	NA	TRBJ1-4	15	CASSPPGLPNEKLFF	TGTGCCAGTAGTCCCCCGGGACTGCCGAATGAAAAACTGTTTTTT
TRBV2	TRBD1	TRBJ1-2	14	CASSEGDRMDGYTF	TGTGCCAGCAGTGAAGGGGACAGAATGGACGGCTACACCTTC
TRBV27	TRBD2	TRBJ2-3	17	CASSSETSGGITDTQYF	TGTGCCAGCAGTTCCGAGACTAGCGGGGGTATCACAGATACGCAGTATTTT
TRBV27	NA	TRBJ1-1	14	CASSLGSGFTEAFF	TGTGCCAGCAGTTTAGGGTCAGGGTTTACTGAAGCTTTCTTT
TRBV30	NA	TRBJ1-4	11	CAWLEGEKLFF	TGTGCCTGGCTGGAGGGTGAAAAACTGTTTTTT
TRBV19	TRBD2	TRBJ2-7	15	CASSMGLAVAYEQYF	TGTGCCAGTAGTATGGGGCTAGCGGTCGCCTACGAGCAGTACTTC
TRBV30	TRBD1	TRBJ2-2	16	CAWIFPGQGTTGELFF	TGTGCCTGGATTTTCCCGGGACAGGGGACCACCGGGGAGCTGTTTTTT
TRBV5-4	NA	TRBJ2-7	14	CASSLDKFSYEQYF	TGTGCCAGCAGCTTGGACAAATTCTCCTACGAGCAGTACTTC
TRBV5-4	NA	TRBJ2-1	14	CASSPSLTDYEQFF	TGTGCCAGCAGCCCCTCCCTGACAGATTATGAGCAGTTCTTC